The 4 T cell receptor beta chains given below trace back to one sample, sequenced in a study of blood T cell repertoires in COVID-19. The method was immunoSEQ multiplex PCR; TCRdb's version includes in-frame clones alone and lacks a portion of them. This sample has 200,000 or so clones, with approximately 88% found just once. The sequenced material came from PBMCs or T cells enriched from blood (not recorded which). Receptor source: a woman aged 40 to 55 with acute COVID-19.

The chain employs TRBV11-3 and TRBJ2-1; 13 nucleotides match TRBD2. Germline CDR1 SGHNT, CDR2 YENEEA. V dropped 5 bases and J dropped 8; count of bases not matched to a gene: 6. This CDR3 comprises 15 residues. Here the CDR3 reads CASSPLAGGPYEQFF. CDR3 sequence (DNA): TGTGCCAGCAGCCCACTAGCGGGAGGGCCTTATGAGCAGTTCTTC.

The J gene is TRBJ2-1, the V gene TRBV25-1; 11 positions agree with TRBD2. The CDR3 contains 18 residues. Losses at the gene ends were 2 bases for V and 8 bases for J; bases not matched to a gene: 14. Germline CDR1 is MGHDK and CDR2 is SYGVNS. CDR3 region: CASSEGAGLAGGPHEQFF. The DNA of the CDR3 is TGTGCCAGCAGTGAAGGGGCAGGGCTAGCGGGGGGACCCCATGAGCAGTTCTTC.

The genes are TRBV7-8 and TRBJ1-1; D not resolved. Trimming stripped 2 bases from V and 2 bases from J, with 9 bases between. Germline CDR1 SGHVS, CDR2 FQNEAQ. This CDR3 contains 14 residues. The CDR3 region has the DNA TGTGCCAGCAGCTTAAGAGGGTTCAACACTGAAGCTTTCTTT. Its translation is CASSLRGFNTEAFF.

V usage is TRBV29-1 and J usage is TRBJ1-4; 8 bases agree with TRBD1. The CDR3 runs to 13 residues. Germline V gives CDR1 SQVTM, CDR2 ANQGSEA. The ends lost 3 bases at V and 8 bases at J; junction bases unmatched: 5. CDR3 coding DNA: TGCAGCGTTGAGACAGGGGAAGGAGAAAAACTGTTTTTT. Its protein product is CSVETGEGEKLFF.